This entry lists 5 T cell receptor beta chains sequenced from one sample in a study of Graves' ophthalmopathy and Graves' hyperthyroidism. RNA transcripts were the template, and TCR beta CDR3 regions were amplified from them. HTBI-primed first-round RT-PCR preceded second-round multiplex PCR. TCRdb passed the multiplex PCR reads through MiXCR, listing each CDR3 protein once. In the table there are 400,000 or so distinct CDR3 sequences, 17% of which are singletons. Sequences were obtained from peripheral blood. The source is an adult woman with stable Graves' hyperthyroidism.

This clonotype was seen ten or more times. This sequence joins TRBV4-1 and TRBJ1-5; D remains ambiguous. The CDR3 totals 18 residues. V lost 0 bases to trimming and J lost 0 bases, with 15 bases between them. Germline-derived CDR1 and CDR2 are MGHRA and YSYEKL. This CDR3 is CASSQDPAGFYSNQPQHF. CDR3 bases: TGCGCCAGCAGCCAAGATCCAGCGGGTTTTTATAGCAATCAGCCCCAGCATTTT.

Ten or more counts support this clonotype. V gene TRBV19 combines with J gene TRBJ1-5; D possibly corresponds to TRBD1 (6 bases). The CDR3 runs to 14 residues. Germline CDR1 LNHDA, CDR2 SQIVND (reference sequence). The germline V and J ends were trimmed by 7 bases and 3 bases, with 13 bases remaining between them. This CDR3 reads CASKDSTFNQPQHF. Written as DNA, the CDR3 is TGTGCCAGTAAGGACAGCACCTTCAATCAGCCCCAGCATTTT.

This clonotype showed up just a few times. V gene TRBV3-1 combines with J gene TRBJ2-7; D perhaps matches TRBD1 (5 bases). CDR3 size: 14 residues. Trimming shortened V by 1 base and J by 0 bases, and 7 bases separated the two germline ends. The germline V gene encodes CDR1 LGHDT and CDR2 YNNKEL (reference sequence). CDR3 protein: CASSQVTVSYEQYF. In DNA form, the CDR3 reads TGTGCCAGCAGCCAAGTGACAGTCTCCTACGAGCAGTACTTC.

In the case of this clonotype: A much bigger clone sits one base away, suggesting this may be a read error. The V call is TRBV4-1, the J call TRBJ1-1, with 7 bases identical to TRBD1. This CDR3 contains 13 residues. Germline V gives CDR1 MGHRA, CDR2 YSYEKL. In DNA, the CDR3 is TGCTCCAGCAGCCAAGCAGGGGGGGCTGAAGCTTTCTTT. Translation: CSSSQAGGAEAFF.

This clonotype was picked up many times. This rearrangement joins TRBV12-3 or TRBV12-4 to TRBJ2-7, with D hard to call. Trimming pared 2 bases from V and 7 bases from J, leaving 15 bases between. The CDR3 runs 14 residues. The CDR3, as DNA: TGTGCCAGCAGTTTAAACGGCCCGTCCTGGGAGCAGTACTTC. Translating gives CASSLNGPSWEQYF.